This T cell receptor beta chain was sequenced during a study of low-dose radiotherapy and immunotherapy resistance in tumors (dated by TCRdb to the early 2020s). Turning to the overall study: In Cohort 1, 0.5 Gy per fraction was delivered every 2 weeks, and a total PTV dose of 6.5 Gy was prescribed. Cyclophosphamide 200 mg/m2 was given intravenously every two weeks, one day before each radiation and immunotherapy administration. Patients were given nivolumab as a 240 mg flat dose every two weeks and ipilimumab at 1 mg/kg every six weeks, with both drugs delivered intravenously. No randomization into treatment groups was done for the people taking part in the trial. In Cohort 2, 1 Gy per fraction was delivered every two weeks, for a total of 13 Gy over 26 weeks. Aspirin 300 mg was taken orally once daily by patients for four cycles, starting on cycle 1 day 1. Eight patients were included in the translational analysis: three from the first dose cohort and the first five from the second dose cohort. First-strand cDNA was synthesized using Superscript III and a set of TRAV- and TRBV-specific primers, so that both TCRalpha and TCRbeta chains were covered.

The junction shows trimming of 4 bases on V and 1 base on J, plus 4 bases between the germline ends. The germline V gene (reference sequence) provides CDR1 DFQATT and CDR2 SNEGSKA. Spanning cysteine to phenylalanine, the CDR3 consists of 12 amino acids. The retained sequence is limited to the CDR3, 36 bases, with the frame set at the first base. Of note for this clonotype: Which antigen it targets is not known. Base qualities are not at hand, and no much larger clone is one base apart.

Per the publication, the time point label means: after trial treatment. The treatment or condition label for this specimen denotes: LDRT plus nivolumab, ipilimumab, low-dose cyclophosphamide and aspirin (RACIN trial). The donors came from RACIN, which was a single-arm phase I dose-escalation trial that paired nivolumab and ipilimumab with aspirin, low-dose cyclophosphamide and low-dose radiotherapy. To be eligible, a patient needed to have an advanced solid tumor that was TIL-negative. Instrument used: Illumina HiSeq 2500. An approximately 18-cycle PCR with Phusion amplified the TCRs, pairing a constant-region primer with the adapter that was attached to the V primers. Amplification of the isolated mRNA was done with the MessageAmp II aRNA Amplification Kit, which involved an approximately 15-hour in vitro transcription at 37 degrees C. mRNA for TCR sequencing was isolated with the Dynabeads mRNA DIRECT Purification Kit. Indexed Illumina adapters were added in a second Phusion PCR of 25 cycles, after which AMPure XP beads were used to purify the products. In the paper's pipeline: Custom Perl scripts pooled TCR sequences encoding the same protein, removed out-of-frame sequences and computed each clonotype's abundance. The analysis excluded TCR sequences that were supported by just one read. Repertoire metrics included Shannon entropy, Gini index, clonality, richness, and frequency of TCRs shared between repertoires. The public reads were reprocessed in TCRdb via fastp at Q25 and MiXCR, keeping in-frame beta chains. For every CDR3 protein sequence, its rows merge into one entry that carries the most common genes and DNA. TCRdb, rather than the study authors, made the V and J calls. Within this sample are approximately 52,000 distinct CDR3 sequences, with around a third of them counted one time only. Jointly, the top ten make up approximately 7.6% of the sample.

The source material was PBMCs, sampled after low-dose radiotherapy plus immunotherapy. Rearrangement joined TRBV20-1 to TRBJ2-2; no D gene can be assigned with confidence. This receptor was taken from a male donor with rectosigmoid adenocarcinoma. The CDR3 in this case is CSATENTGELFF. The DNA is as follows: TGCAGTGCTACAGAGAACACCGGGGAGCTGTTTTTT.